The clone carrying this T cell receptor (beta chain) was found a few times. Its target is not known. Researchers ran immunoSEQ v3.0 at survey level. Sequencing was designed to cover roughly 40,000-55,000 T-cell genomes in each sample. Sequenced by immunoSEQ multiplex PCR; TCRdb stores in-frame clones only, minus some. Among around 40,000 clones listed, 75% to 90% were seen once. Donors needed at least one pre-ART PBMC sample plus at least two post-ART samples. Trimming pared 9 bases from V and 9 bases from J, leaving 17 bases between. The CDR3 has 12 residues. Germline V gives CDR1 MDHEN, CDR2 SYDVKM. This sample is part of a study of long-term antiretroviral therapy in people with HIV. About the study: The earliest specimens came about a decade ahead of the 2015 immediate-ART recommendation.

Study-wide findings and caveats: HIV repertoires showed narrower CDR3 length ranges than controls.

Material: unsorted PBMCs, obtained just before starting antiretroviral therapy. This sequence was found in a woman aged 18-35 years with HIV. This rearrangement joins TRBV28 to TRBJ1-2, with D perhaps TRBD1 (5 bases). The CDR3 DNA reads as TGTGCCAGTTCTCTAGGCTGGGACCGCTACACCTTC. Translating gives CASSLGWDRYTF.